These 5 T cell receptor beta chains were all obtained from the same sample, sequenced in a study of blood T cell repertoires in COVID-19. TCRdb keeps only in-frame clones here, not all; method: immunoSEQ multiplex PCR. This table holds under 250,000 clones, 85% found once. The sequenced material came from PBMCs or T cells enriched from blood (not recorded which). The receptors come from a woman aged 45-65 years with acute COVID-19.

This clone has only a few counts. The chain recombines TRBV3-1 (or the pseudogene TRBV3-2) with TRBJ2-7, with 7 bases that match TRBD2. This CDR3 contains 13 residues. Germline V gives CDR1 LGHDT, CDR2 YNNKEL (reference sequence). The V segment lost 8 bases and the J segment 2 bases; nucleotides outside the gene matches: 6. CDR3 in amino acids: CASQREGPYEQYF. The CDR3 bases are TGTGCCAGCCAGAGGGAGGGACCCTACGAGCAGTACTTC.

This chain connects TRBV6-2 or TRBV6-3 to TRBJ1-2; tentatively, D is TRBD1 (5 bases). Trimming shortened V by 2 bases and J by 6 bases, and 10 bases separated the two germline ends. Germline V lookup: CDR1 MNHEY, CDR2 SVGEGT. The CDR3 contains 13 residues. The CDR3 protein is CASSYDAGNGYTF. The CDR3 DNA sequence: TGTGCCAGCAGTTACGACGCAGGGAATGGCTACACCTTC.

The chain combines TRBV28 with TRBJ2-2, with D unresolved. The CDR3 is 14 amino acids. Looked up from germline, CDR1 is MDHEN and CDR2 is SYDVKM. Trimming removed 7 bases at V and 3 bases at J, with 12 bases between. The CDR3 DNA follows: TGTGCCAGCACGGAGTCGACTTACACCGGGGAGCTGTTTTTT. Protein sequence: CASTESTYTGELFF.

V gene TRBV25-1 combines with J gene TRBJ1-1, with D possibly TRBD1 on 5 matching bases. Trimming left V 3 bases short and J 1 base short, with 18 bases between. This CDR3 has 17 amino acids. CDR1 and CDR2 from the germline V gene are MGHDK and SYGVNS. CDR3 sequence reads: CASSDPGGGRGNTEAFF. In nucleotides, the CDR3 is TGTGCCAGCAGTGACCCGGGCGGGGGTCGGGGGAACACTGAAGCTTTCTTT.

The chain couples TRBV15 to TRBJ2-2; TRBD2 is a possible D gene (5 bases). The germline V gene encodes CDR1 LNHNV and CDR2 YYDKDF (reference sequence). The CDR3 is made up of 15 amino acids. V lost 6 bases to trimming and J lost 0 bases, with 11 bases between them. The chain's CDR3 is CATRFAGANTGELFF. The CDR3 DNA sequence: TGTGCCACCAGATTCGCCGGGGCGAACACCGGGGAGCTGTTTTTT.